This T cell receptor beta chain was captured by sequencing in a study of CXCR3-negative and CXCR3-positive naive CD8 T cells. Notes on the study in general: Researchers reported similar TRBV-TRBJ usage in naive CXCR3-negative and CXCR3-positive cells, though memory differed.

This clonotype is medium-sized by frequency. Its cognate antigen is unknown. The CDR3 totals 13 residues. CDR1 and CDR2 from the germline V gene are SQVTM and ANQGSEA. Preparation of TRB cDNA libraries relied on 5' RACE carrying UMI labels. With the 5' RACE reads reprocessed, TCRdb shows one record per CDR3 protein and no DNA. In total, the table holds about 6,700 distinct CDR3 sequences. This clonotype was obtained from a human donor in good health. Some clones in this sample may be carry-over from other donors' samples. Material: naive CXCR3- CD8+ T cells from blood. The sample's subset: CD45RO-CCR7+CD27+CD95- naive CD8+ T cells lacking CXCR3 (TNR3-). The V call is TRBV29-1, the J call TRBJ1-5. Here the CDR3 reads CSVGEDSNQPQHF.